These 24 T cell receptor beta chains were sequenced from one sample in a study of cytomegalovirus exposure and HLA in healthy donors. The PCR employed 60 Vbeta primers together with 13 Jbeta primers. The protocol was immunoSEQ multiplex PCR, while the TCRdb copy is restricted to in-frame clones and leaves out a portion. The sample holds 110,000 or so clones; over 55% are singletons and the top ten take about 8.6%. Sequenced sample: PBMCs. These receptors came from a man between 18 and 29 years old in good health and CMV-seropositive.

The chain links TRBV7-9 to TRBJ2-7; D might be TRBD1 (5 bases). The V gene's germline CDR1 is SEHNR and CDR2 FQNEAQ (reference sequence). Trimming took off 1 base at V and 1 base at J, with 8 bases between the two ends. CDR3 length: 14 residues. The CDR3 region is CASSLVPGSYEQYF. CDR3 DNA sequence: TGTGCCAGCAGCTTAGTTCCAGGGTCCTACGAGCAGTACTTC.

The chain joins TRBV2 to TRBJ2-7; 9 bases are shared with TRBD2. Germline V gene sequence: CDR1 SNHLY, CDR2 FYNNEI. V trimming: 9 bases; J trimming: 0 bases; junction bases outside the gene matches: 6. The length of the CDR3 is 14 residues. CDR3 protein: CASSQRGASYEQYV. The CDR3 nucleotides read TGTGCCAGTTCGCAGCGGGGGGCCTCCTACGAGCAGTACGTC.

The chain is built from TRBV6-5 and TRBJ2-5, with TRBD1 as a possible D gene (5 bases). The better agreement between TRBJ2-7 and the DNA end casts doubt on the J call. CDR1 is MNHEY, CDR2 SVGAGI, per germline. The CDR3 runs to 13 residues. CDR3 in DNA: TGTGCCAGCAGTCGACAGAATTATAACGAGCAGTACTTC. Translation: CASSRQNYNEQYF.

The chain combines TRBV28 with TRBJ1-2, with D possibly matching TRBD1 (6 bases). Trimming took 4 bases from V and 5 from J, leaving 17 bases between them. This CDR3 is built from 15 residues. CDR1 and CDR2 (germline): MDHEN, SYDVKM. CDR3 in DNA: TGTGCCAGCAGTTCAACACATTCGGGGACATATGGCTACACCTTC. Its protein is CASSSTHSGTYGYTF.

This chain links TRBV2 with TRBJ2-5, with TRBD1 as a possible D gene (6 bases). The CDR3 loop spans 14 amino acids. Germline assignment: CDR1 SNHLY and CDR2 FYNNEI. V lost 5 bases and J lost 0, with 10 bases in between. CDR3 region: CASSLWTDQETQYF. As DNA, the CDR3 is TGTGCCAGCAGTCTTTGGACAGACCAAGAGACCCAGTACTTC.

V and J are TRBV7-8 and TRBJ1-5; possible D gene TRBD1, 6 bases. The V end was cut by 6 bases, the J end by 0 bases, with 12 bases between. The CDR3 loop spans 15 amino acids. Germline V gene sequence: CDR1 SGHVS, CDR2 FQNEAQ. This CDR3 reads CASSFGQTSNQPQHF. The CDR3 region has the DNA TGTGCCAGCAGTTTTGGACAGACTAGCAATCAGCCCCAGCATTTT.

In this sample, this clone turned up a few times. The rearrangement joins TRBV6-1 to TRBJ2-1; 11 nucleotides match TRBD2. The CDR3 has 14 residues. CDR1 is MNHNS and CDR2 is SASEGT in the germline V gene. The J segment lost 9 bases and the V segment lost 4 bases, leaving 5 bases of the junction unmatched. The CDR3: CASSVAGGWGEQFF. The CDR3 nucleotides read TGTGCCAGCAGTGTAGCGGGGGGGTGGGGTGAGCAGTTCTTC.

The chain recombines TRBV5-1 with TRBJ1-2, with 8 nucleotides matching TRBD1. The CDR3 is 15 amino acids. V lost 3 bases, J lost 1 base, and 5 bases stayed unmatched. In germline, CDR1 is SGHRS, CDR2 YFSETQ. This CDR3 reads CASSYRTGNNYGYTF. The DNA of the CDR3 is TGCGCCAGCAGCTACCGGACAGGGAATAACTATGGCTACACCTTC.

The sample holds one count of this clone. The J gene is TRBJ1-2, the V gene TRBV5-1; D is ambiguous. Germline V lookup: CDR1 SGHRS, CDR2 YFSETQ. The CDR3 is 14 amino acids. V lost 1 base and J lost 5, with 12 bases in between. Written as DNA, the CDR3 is TGCGCCAGCAGCTTGCGGGGTACCGATTATGGCTACACCTTC. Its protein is CASSLRGTDYGYTF.

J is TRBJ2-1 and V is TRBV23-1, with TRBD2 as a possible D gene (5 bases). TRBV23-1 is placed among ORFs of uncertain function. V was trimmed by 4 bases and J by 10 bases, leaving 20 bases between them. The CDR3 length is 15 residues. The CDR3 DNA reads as TGCGCCAGCAGTCCGGGAAGGGATGGGGTCAAGGAGCAGTTCTTC. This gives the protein CASSPGRDGVKEQFF.

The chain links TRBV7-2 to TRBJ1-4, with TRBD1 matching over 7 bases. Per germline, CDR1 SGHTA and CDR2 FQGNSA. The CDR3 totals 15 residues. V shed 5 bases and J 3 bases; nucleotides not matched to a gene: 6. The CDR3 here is CASSITGASNEKLFF. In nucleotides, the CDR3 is TGTGCCAGCAGCATAACAGGGGCCTCTAATGAAAAACTGTTTTTT.

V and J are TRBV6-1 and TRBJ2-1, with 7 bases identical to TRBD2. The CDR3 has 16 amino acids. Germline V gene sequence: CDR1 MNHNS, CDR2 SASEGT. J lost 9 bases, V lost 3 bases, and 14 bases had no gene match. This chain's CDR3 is CASSDPAGLGQGEQFF. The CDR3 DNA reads TGTGCCAGCAGTGACCCAGCGGGGCTGGGCCAGGGTGAGCAGTTCTTC.

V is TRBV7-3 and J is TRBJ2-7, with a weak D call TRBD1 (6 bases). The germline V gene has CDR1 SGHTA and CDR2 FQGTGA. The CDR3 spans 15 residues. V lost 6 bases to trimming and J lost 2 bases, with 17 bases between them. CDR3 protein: CASRLRTVPTYEQYV. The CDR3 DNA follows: TGTGCCAGCAGGTTGAGGACAGTCCCCACCTACGAGCAGTACGTC.

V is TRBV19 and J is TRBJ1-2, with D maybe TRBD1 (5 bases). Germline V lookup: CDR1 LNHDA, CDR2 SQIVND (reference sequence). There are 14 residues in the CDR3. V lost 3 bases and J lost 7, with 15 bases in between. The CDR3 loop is CASSIVYGGGGYTF. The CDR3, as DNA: TGTGCCAGTAGTATTGTGTACGGGGGAGGTGGCTACACCTTC. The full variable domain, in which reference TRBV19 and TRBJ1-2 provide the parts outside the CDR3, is DGGITQSPKYLFRKEGQNVTLSCEQNLNHDAMYWYRQDPGQGLRLIYYSQIVNDFQKGDIAEGYSVSREKKESFPLTVTSAQKNPTAFYLCASSIVYGGGGYTFGSGTRLTVV.

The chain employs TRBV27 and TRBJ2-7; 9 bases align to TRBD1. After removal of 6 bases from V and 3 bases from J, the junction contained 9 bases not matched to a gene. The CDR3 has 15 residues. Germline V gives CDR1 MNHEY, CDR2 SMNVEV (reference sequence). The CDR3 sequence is CASRRAGTGSYEQYF. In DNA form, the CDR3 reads TGTGCCAGCAGGAGAGCCGGGACAGGGAGCTACGAGCAGTACTTC.

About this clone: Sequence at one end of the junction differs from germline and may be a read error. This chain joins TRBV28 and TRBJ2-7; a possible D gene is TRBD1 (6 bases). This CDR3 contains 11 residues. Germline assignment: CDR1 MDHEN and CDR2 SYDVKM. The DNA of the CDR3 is TGTGCCAGCAGTAAAGGGGGACCCTCGGACTTC. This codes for CASSKGGPSDF.

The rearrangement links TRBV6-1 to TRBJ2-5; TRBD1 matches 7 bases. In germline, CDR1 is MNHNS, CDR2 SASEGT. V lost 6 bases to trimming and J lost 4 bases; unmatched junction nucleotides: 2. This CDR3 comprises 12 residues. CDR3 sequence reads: CASRRGLETQYF. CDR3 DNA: TGTGCCAGCAGGAGGGGGCTAGAGACCCAGTACTTC.

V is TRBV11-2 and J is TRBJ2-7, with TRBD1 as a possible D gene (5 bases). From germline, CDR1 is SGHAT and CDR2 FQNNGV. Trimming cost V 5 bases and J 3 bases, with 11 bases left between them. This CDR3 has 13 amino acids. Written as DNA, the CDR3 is TGTGCCAGCAGCCACGGACATGGCTACGAGCAGTACGTC. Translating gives CASSHGHGYEQYV.

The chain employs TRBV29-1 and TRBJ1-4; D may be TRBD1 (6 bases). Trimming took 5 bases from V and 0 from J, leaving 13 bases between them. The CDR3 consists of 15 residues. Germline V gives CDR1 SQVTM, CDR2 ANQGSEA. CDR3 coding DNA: TGCAGCGTTACAGGGTACGGAGCAACTAATGAAAAACTGTTTTTT. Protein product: CSVTGYGATNEKLFF.

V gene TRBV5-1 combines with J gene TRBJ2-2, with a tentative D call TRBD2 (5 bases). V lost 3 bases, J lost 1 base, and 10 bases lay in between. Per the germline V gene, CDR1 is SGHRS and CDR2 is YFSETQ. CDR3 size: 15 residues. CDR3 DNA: TGCGCCAGCAGCTGGGGAGAGGGGAACACCGGGGAGCTGTTTTTT. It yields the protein CASSWGEGNTGELFF.

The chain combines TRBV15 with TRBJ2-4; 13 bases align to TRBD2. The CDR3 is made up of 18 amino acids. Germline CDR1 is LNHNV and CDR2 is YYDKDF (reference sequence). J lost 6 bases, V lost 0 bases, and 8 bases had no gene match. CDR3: CATSRDGRTSGGINIQYF. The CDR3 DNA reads TGTGCCACCAGCAGAGATGGCCGGACTAGCGGGGGTATAAACATTCAGTACTTC.

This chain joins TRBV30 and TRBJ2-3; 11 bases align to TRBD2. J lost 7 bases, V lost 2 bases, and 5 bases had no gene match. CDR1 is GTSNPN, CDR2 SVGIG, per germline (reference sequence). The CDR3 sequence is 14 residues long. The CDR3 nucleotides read TGTGCCTGGAGTATTAGCGGGGGGGTGAATACGCAGTATTTT. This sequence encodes CAWSISGGVNTQYF.

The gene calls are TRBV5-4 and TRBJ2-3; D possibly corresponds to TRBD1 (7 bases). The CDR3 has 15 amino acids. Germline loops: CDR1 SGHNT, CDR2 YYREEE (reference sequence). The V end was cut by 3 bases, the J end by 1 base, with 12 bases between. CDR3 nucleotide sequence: TGTGCCAGCAGCTCGCGGGACAGCCGCACAGATACGCAGTATTTT. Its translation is CASSSRDSRTDTQYF.

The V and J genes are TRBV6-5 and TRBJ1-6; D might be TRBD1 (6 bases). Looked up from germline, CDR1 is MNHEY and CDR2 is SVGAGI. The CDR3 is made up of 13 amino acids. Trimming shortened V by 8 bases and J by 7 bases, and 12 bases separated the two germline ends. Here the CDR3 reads CASAGGANSPLHF. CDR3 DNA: TGTGCCAGCGCTGGGGGCGCCAATTCACCCCTCCACTTT.